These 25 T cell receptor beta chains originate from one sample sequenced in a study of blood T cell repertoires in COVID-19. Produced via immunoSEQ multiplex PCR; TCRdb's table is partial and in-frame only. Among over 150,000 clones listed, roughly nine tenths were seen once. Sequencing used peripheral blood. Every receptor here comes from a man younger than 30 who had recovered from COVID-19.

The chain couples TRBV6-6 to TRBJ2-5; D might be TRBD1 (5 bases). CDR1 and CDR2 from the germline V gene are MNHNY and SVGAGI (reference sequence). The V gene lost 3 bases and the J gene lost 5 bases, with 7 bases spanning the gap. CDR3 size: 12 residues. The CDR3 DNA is TGTGCCAGCAGTTATTCAGGGGAGACCCAGTACTTC. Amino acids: CASSYSGETQYF.

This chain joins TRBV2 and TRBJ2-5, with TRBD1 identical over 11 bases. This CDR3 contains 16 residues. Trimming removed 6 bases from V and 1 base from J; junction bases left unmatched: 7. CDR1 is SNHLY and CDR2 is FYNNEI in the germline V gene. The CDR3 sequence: CASSAGTGGRQETQYF. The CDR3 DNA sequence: TGTGCCAGCAGCGCGGGGACAGGGGGACGCCAAGAGACCCAGTACTTC.

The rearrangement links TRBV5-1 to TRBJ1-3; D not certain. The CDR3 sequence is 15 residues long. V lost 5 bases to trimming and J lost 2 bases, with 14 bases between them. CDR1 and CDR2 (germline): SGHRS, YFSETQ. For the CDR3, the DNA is TGCGCCAGCAGGTCCGCGGGGAGTCCTGGAAACACCATATATTTT. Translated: CASRSAGSPGNTIYF.

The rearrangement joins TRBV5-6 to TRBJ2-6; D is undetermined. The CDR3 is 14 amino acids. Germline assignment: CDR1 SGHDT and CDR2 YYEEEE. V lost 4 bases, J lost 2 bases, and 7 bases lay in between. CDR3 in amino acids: CASSPETGANVLTF. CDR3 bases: TGTGCCAGCAGCCCCGAGACTGGGGCCAACGTCCTGACTTTC.

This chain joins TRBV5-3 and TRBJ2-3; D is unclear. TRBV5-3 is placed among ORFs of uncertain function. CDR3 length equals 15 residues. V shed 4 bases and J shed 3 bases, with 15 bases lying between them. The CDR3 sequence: CARSLLLVMTDTQYF. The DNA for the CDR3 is TGTGCCAGAAGCCTACTATTAGTGATGACAGATACGCAGTATTTT.

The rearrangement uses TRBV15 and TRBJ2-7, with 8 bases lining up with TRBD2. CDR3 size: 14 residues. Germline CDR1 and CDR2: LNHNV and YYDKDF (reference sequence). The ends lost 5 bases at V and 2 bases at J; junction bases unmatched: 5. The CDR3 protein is CATSPGGRAYEQYF. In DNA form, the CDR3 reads TGTGCCACCAGCCCGGGGGGGAGGGCCTACGAGCAGTACTTC.

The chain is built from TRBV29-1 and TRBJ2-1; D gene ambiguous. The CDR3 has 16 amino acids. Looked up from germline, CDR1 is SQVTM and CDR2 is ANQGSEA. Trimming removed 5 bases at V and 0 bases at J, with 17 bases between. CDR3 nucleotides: TGCAGCGTTCCCCGCTCCCTTCACAGCTCCTACAATGAGCAGTTCTTC. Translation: CSVPRSLHSSYNEQFF.

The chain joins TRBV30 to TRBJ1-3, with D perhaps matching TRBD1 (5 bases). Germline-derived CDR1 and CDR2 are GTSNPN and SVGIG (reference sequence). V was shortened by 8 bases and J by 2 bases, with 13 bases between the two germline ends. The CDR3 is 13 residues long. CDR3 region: CAPAPGPGNTIYF. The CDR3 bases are TGTGCCCCTGCTCCAGGGCCTGGAAACACCATATATTTT.

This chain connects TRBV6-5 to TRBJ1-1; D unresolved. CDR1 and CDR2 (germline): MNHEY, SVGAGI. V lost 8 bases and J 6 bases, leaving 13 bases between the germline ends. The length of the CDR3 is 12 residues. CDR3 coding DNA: TGTGCCAGCCCCTATCCCCGCCCTGAAGCTTTCTTT. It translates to CASPYPRPEAFF.

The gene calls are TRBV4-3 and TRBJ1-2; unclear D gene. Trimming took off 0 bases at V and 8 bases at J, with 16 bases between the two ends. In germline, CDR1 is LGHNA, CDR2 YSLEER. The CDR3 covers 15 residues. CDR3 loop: CASSQDVGRIGGYTF. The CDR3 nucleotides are TGCGCCAGCAGCCAAGACGTGGGGAGAATAGGAGGCTACACCTTC.

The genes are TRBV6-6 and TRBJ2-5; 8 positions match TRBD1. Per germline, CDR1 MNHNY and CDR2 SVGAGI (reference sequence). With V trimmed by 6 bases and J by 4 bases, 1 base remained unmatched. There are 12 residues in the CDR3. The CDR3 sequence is CASRQGVETQYF. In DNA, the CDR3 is TGTGCCAGCAGACAGGGGGTAGAGACCCAGTACTTC.

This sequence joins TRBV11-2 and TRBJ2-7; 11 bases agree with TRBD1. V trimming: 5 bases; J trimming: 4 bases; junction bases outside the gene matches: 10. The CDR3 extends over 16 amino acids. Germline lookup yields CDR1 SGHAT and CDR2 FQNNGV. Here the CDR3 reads CASSLSSGTGGYEQYF. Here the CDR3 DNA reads TGTGCCAGCAGCCTTAGTTCCGGGACAGGGGGGTACGAGCAGTACTTC. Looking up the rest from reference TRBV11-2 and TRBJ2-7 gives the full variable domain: EAGVAQSPRYKIIEKRQSVAFWCNPISGHATLYWYQQILGQGPKLLIQFQNNGVVDDSQLPKDRFSAERLKGVDSTLKIQPAKLEDSAVYLCASSLSSGTGGYEQYFGPGTRLTVT.

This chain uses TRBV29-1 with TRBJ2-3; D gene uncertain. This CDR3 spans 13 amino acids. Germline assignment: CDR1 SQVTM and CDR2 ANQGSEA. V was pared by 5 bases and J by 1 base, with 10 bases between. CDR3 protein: CSVWAWGTDTQYF. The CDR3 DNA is TGCAGCGTTTGGGCTTGGGGCACAGATACGCAGTATTTT.

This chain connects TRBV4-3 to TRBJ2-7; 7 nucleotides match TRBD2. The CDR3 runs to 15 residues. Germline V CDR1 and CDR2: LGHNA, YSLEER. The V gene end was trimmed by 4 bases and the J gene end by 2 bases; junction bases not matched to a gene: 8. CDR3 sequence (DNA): TGCGCCAGCAGCCGGTCGAGCGGGACCCCCTACGAGCAGTACTTC. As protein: CASSRSSGTPYEQYF.

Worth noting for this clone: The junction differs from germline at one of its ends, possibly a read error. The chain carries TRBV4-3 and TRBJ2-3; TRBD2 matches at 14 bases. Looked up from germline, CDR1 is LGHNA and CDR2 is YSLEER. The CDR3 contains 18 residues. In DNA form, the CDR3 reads TGCGCCAGCAGCCAAGGAACCGGGACTAGCGGGAGCACATATACGCAGTATTTT. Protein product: CASSQGTGTSGSTYTQYF.

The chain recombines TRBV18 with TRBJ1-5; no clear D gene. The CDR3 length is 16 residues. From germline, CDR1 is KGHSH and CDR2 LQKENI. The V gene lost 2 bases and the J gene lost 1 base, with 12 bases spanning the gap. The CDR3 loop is CASSPVSGGSNQPQHF. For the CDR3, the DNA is TGTGCCAGCTCACCAGTTTCGGGAGGGAGCAATCAGCCCCAGCATTTT.

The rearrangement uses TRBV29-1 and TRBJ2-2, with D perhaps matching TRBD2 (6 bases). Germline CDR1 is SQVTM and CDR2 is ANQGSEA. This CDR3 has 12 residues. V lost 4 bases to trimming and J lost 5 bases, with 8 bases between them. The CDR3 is CSVVEGTGELFF. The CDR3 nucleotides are TGCAGCGTTGTGGAGGGGACCGGGGAGCTGTTTTTT.

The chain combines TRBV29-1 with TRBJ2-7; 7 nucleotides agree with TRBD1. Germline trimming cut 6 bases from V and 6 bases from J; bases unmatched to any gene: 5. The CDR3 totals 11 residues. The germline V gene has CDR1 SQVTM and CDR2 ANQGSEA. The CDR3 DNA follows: TGCAGCGTAAAACAGGGGCCCGAGCAGTACTTC. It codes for CSVKQGPEQYF.

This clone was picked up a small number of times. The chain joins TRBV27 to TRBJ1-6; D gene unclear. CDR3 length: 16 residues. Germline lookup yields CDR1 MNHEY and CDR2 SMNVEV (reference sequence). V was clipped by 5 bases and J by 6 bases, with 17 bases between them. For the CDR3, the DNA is TGTGCCAGCAGTCCAGGAGGACTAATCTCTAATTCACCCCTCCACTTT. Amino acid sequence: CASSPGGLISNSPLHF.

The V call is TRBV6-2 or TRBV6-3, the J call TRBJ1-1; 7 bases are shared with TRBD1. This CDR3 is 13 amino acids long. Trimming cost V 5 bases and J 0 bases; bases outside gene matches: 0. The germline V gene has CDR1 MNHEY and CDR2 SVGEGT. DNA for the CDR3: TGTGCCAGCAGTACAGGGGTGAACACTGAAGCTTTCTTT. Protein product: CASSTGVNTEAFF.

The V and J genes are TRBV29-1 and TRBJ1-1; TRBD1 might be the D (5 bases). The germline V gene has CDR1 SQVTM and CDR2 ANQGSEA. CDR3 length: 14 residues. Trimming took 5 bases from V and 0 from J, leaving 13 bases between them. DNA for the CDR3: TGCAGCGTTCGACGACAGCCATTGAACACTGAAGCTTTCTTT. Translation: CSVRRQPLNTEAFF.

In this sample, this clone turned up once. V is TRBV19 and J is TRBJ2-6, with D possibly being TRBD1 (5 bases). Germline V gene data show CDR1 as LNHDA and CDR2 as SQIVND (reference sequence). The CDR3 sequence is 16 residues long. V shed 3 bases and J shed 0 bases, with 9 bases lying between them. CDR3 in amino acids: CASSITGYSGANVLTF. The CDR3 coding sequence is TGTGCCAGTAGTATCACAGGTTACTCTGGGGCCAACGTCCTGACTTTC.

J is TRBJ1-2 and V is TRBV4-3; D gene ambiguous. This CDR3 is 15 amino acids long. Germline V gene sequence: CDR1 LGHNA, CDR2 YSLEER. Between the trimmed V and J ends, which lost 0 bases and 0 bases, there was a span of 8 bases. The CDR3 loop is CASSQDAGSNYGYTF. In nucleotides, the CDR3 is TGCGCCAGCAGCCAAGACGCGGGGTCTAACTATGGCTACACCTTC.

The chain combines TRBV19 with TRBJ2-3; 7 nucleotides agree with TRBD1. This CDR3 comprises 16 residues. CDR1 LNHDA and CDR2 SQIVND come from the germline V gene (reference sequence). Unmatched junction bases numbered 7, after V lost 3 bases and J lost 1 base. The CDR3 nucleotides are TGTGCCAGTAGTATGGGGACAGTTCGTGGCACAGATACGCAGTATTTT. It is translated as CASSMGTVRGTDTQYF.

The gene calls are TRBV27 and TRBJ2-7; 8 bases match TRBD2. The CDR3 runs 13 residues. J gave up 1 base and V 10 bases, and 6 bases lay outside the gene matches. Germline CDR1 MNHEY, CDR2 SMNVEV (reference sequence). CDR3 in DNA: TGTGCCACCGCTAGCGGGCGGTCCTACGAGCAGTACTTC. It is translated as CATASGRSYEQYF.